The rows below give T cell receptor beta chains drawn from one sample of a study of sequential checkpoint blockade in melanoma. Using immunoSEQ multiplex PCR, the repertoire was profiled, and TCRdb retains in-frame clones only, with some absent. The data show around 18,000 clones, under 60% seen once. Sequenced here: CD8+ T cells sorted from blood (inferred from file names), sampled from a patient given nivolumab and ipilimumab in sequence. The receptors were sampled from a human donor with melanoma. CDR3s include the opening cysteine and the closing phenylalanine or tryptophan. The D gene is left open where the match is weak. Clone sizes are given selectively: once, few, many, or a class where the clone is expanded.

>TRBJ2-1|few|.|TRBV6-5
TGTGCCAGCAGTTACGGTGGGAGGCACAATGAGCAGTTCTTC
CASSYGGRHNEQFF
>TRBJ2-2|.|.|TRBV2
TGTGCCAGCAGTGATACCCGAGTCAACACCGGGGAGCTGTTTTTT
CASSDTRVNTGELFF
>TRBJ2-3|.|.|TRBV2
TGTGCCAGCGTTGGGGTGGGGGGGCAGGACACAGATACGCAGTATTTT
CASVGVGGQDTDTQYF
>TRBJ2-7|.|.|TRBV6-5
TGTGCCAGCAGTTACGTCGGGGACGAGCAGTACTTC
CASSYVGDEQYF
>TRBJ2-7|.|TRBD1|TRBV5-1
TGCGCCAGCAGCTTAGGGACAGGGAACTACGAGCAGTACTTC
CASSLGTGNYEQYF
>TRBJ1-5|once|.|TRBV10-2
TGCGCCAGCAGTGAGTCTTCGGGGGGGTACAATCAGCCCCAGCATTTT
CASSESSGGYNQPQHF
>TRBJ2-7|.|TRBD1|TRBV29-1
TGCAGCGTTAGAACAGGGGGATGGGAGCAGTACTTC
CSVRTGGWEQYF
>TRBJ1-1|.|.|TRBV6-5
TGTGCCAGCAGTCCCTCGGGAGGCTACACTGAAGCTTTCTTT
CASSPSGGYTEAFF
>TRBJ2-7|.|TRBD1|TRBV27
TGTGCCAGCAGTCCCCATGCACAGGGGCTCTCCTACGAGCAGTACTTC
CASSPHAQGLSYEQYF
>TRBJ1-2|once|.|TRBV30
TGTGCCTGGATGGGACGGGGGACTAACTATGGCTACACCTTC
CAWMGRGTNYGYTF
>TRBJ2-7|.|TRBD1|TRBV27
TGTGCCAGCAGTTTAACCGGGACAGGGATGAACGAGCAGTACTTC
CASSLTGTGMNEQYF
>TRBJ1-1|.|.|TRBV19
TGTGCCAGTAGTATAGGTCAGGCGAACACTGAAGCTTTCTTT
CASSIGQANTEAFF
>TRBJ1-5|.|.|TRBV2
TGTGCCAGCAGTGAACGACAGTATAGCAATCAGCCCCAGCATTTT
CASSERQYSNQPQHF
>TRBJ2-7|.|.|TRBV28
TGTGCCAGCACCCGAGACCGGGGGTACGAGCAGTACTTC
CASTRDRGYEQYF
>TRBJ1-2|.|TRBD1|TRBV2
TGTGCCAGCAGTGAATATTCGGACAGGGGTCACTATGGCTACACCTTC
CASSEYSDRGHYGYTF
>TRBJ2-5|.|TRBD2|TRBV7-9
TGTGCCAGCAGCTACCCGGGAGGCGTCTGGAAGACCCAGTACTTC
CASSYPGGVWKTQYF
>TRBJ2-3|.|TRBD2|TRBV19
TGTGCCAGTAGCACTAGCGGGAGGGCAGATACGCAGTATTTT
CASSTSGRADTQYF
>TRBJ2-7|.|.|TRBV25-1
TGTGCCAGCAGCCTTCCCGAAAACTTATACGAGCAGTACTTC
CASSLPENLYEQYF
>TRBJ1-2|.|TRBD1|TRBV7-6
TGTGCCAGCAGCCCCTATACGGACAGGGGGACGGGCTACACCTTC
CASSPYTDRGTGYTF
>TRBJ2-1|.|.|TRBV5-4
TGTGCCAGCAGCTTGGAAGATCGTCAAGCGGAGTTCTTC
CASSLEDRQAEFF
>TRBJ2-7|.|.|TRBV28
TGTGCCAGCAGTTTGGCCAGGTTGGGCTACGAGCAGTACTTC
CASSLARLGYEQYF
>TRBJ2-1|few|.|TRBV15
TGTGCCACCGGGGCCGTCAGTTACAATGAGCAGTTCTTC
CATGAVSYNEQFF
>TRBJ2-2|.|TRBD1|TRBV6-4
TGTGCCAGCAGTTCCTGGACAGGGAGGTACACCGGGGAGCTGTTTTTT
CASSSWTGRYTGELFF
>TRBJ1-5|few|.|TRBV9
TGTGCCAGCAGCCAGGATGGGGGGAGTCAGCCCCAGCATTTT
CASSQDGGSQPQHF
>TRBJ2-5|.|TRBD1|TRBV27
TGTGCCAGCAGCAGGACAGGGGGCGAATTAGAGACCCAGTACTTC
CASSRTGGELETQYF
>TRBJ2-1|few|TRBD1|TRBV19
TGTGCCAGTAGTTTAGACAGGGGCTCCTACAATGAGCAGTTCTTC
CASSLDRGSYNEQFF
>TRBJ1-1|few|TRBD1|TRBV5-4
TGTGCCAGCAGCCCAGGGGGGAACACTGAAGCTTTCTTT
CASSPGGNTEAFF
>TRBJ2-3|.|TRBD1|TRBV9
TGTGCCAGCAGCCCTCGACCGGGACAGGGCAAAATATGGGGCACAGATACGCAGTATTTT
CASSPRPGQGKIWGTDTQYF
>TRBJ2-7|.|TRBD1|TRBV5-1
TGCGCCAGCAGCGCCGGGACAGCGTCCTACGAGCAGTACTTC
CASSAGTASYEQYF
>TRBJ1-2|.|.|TRBV7-2
TGTGCCAGCAGCTTAGGGCCTAACTATGGCTACACCTTC
CASSLGPNYGYTF
>TRBJ2-3|.|TRBD1|TRBV7-9
TGTGCCAGCAGCTTCCCATTGGGACAGCAATATTTT
CASSFPLGQQYF
>TRBJ1-6|.|.|TRBV9
TGTGCCAGCAGCGCCGACAGAGCGAATTCACCCCTCCACTTT
CASSADRANSPLHF
>TRBJ1-2|.|.|TRBV27
TGTGCCAGCAGTTACGAGCCGCGGGATGGCTACACCTTC
CASSYEPRDGYTF
>TRBJ2-7|few|TRBD2|TRBV6-1
TGTGCCAGCAGCTCTCAAGCGGGAAGCTCCTACGAGCAGTACTTC
CASSSQAGSSYEQYF
>TRBJ1-1|.|.|TRBV14
TGTGCCAGCAGCCAAGGGTTCGCAGATCCCACTGAAGCTTTCTTT
CASSQGFADPTEAFF
>TRBJ2-1|few|.|TRBV4-2
TGTGCCAGCAGCCCGTCGGTCGGGGATGAGCAGTTCTTC
CASSPSVGDEQFF
>TRBJ1-5|.|.|TRBV21-1
TGTGCCAGCAGCAAGTGCGGGACGCAGCCCCAGCATTTT
CASSKCGTQPQHF
>TRBJ2-7|few|TRBD1|TRBV5-1
TGCGCCAGCAGCTTGGCAAGACAGGGGGTAGACTACGAGCAGTACTTC
CASSLARQGVDYEQYF
>TRBJ2-1|.|TRBD2|TRBV9
TGTGCCAGCAGCGTCACTAGCGGGGTTCTGGGGTCCTACAATGAGCAGTTCTTC
CASSVTSGVLGSYNEQFF
>TRBJ1-1|.|.|TRBV5-3
TGTGCCAGCAGCCAGGCCGGTGAAGCTTTCTTT
CASSQAGEAFF
>TRBJ2-3|few|.|TRBV13
TGTGCCAGCAGCTTGTTCTTCAGCGGTCGCACAGATACGCAGTATTTT
CASSLFFSGRTDTQYF
>TRBJ2-7|.|TRBD2|TRBV5-6
TGTGCCAGCAGCTCGGGAGCGGGAGTTGCTAGCGAGCAGTACTTC
CASSSGAGVASEQYF
>TRBJ2-5|.|.|TRBV5-1
TGCGCCAGCAGCTTGCTCCCAGGGATGAGGGAGACCCAGTACTTC
CASSLLPGMRETQYF
>TRBJ2-2|.|TRBD2|TRBV6-4
TGTGCCAGCAGCGGGGGGGACACCGGGGAGCTGTTTTTT
CASSGGDTGELFF
>TRBJ2-3|.|TRBD2|TRBV7-8
TGTGCCAGCAGCTATATAGCGGGAGTGGGAGATACGCAGTATTTT
CASSYIAGVGDTQYF
>TRBJ2-3|once|TRBD2|TRBV9
TGTGCCAGCAGCGCCCGACTAGCGGGAAATACGCAGTATTTT
CASSARLAGNTQYF
>TRBJ2-7|.|.|TRBV11-2
TGTGCCAGCAGCCTATCCCAAGGGGGTCTCTCCTACGAGCAGTACTTC
CASSLSQGGLSYEQYF
>TRBJ1-2|medium-sized|.|TRBV28
TGTGCCAGCAGTTTGTCTGCGGGGTATGGCTACACCTTC
CASSLSAGYGYTF
>TRBJ2-2|.|TRBD2|TRBV27
TGTGCCAGCAGTTTATTCGGGTTGAACAGACTAGCGGGAGAGGCCGGGGAGCTGTTTTTT
CASSLFGLNRLAGEAGELFF
>TRBJ2-7|.|TRBD1|TRBV4-1
TGCGCCAGCAGCCTACGGGACAGGACCTCCTACGAGCAGTACTTC
CASSLRDRTSYEQYF
>TRBJ1-3|few|.|TRBV4-1
TGCGCCAGCAGCGAGACAGGTTCTGGAAACACCATATATTTT
CASSETGSGNTIYF
>TRBJ2-2|.|TRBD2|TRBV19
TGTGCCAGTAGTACCGGACTAGCGGCGAACACCGGGGAGCTGTTTTTT
CASSTGLAANTGELFF
>TRBJ2-2|few|.|TRBV2
TGTGCCAGCAGTATTAGTGCGGGTGGGGAGCTGTTTTTT
CASSISAGGELFF
>TRBJ2-3|.|.|TRBV7-6
TGTGCCAGCAGCTTAGCCCCTAGCACAGATACGCAGTATTTT
CASSLAPSTDTQYF
>TRBJ1-2|once|.|TRBV5-5
TGTGCCAGCAGCCAAGGAATTTCAGGGTTCTATGGCTACACCTTC
CASSQGISGFYGYTF
>TRBJ2-3|.|.|TRBV7-9
TGTGCCACGCACCTTACTAGCACAGATACGCAGTATTTT
CATHLTSTDTQYF
>TRBJ2-2|.|TRBD1|TRBV9
TGTGCCAGCAGCGTATGGGGACAGACGAACACCGGGGAGCTGTTTTTT
CASSVWGQTNTGELFF
>TRBJ2-1|few|TRBD2|TRBV9
TGTGCCAGCAGCCTCCCGATAGCGGGAGGATACAATGAGCAGTTCTTC
CASSLPIAGGYNEQFF
>TRBJ1-1|.|TRBD1|TRBV7-8
TGTGCCAGCAGCAATACAGGGGTGATCACTGAAGCTTTCTTT
CASSNTGVITEAFF